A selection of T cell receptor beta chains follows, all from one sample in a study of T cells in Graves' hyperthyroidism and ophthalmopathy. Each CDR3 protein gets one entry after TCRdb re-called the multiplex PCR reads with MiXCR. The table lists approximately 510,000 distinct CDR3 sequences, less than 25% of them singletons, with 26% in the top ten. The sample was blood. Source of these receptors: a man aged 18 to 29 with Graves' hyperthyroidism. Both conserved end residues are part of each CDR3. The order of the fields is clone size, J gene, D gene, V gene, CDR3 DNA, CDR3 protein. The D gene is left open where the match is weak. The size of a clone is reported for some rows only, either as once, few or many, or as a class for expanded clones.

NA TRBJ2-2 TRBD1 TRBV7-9 TGTGCCAGCGGGGACAGGACATCGACCGGGGAGCTGTTTTTT CASGDRTSTGELFF
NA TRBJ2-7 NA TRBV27 TGTGCCAGCAGTCGATTAACCCCCGGGACCCAAAGCTACGAGCAGTACTTC CASSRLTPGTQSYEQYF
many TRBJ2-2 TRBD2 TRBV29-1 TGCAGCGCCATAGGACTAGCTAAGAACACCGGGGAGCTGTTTTTT CSAIGLAKNTGELFF
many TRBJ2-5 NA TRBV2 TGTGCCAGCATCGGACGGGCGAGTCCGACCCAGTACTTC CASIGRASPTQYF
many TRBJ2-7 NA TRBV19 TGTGCCAGTAGTATCTCAGAATCCTACGAGCAGTACTTC CASSISESYEQYF
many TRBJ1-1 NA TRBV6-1 TGTGCCAGCAGGAAGAACTCTGAAGCTTTCTTT CASRKNSEAFF
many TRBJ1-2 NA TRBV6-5 TGTGCCAGCAGTTACGTCGAGGGGTATGGCTACACCTTC CASSYVEGYGYTF
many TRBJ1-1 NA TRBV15 TGTGCCACCAGCAGGTGGAACACTGAAGCTTTCTTT CATSRWNTEAFF
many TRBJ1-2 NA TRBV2 TGTGCCAGCACCGAACAGGTCCCTGGCTACACCTTC CASTEQVPGYTF
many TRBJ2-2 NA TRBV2 TGTGCCAGCAGTACGGGGTGGTTAGCGGACACCGGGGAGCTGTTTTTT CASSTGWLADTGELFF
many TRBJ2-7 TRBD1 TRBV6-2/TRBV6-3 TGTGCCAGCAGCCCCCCCGGGACAGGAGTTACCTACGAGCAGTACTTC CASSPPGTGVTYEQYF
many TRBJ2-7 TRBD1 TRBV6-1 TGTGCCAGCAGCGTTGGGACAGGCTACTCCTACGAGCAGTACTTC CASSVGTGYSYEQYF
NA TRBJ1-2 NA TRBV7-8 TGTGCCAGCAGCTTACGGGTTGGCGGCTATGGCTACACCTTC CASSLRVGGYGYTF
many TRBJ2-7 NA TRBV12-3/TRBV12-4 TGTGCCAGCAGTTCGGGGTCATGGAAGCAGTACTTC CASSSGSWKQYF
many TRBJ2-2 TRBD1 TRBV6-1 TGTGCCAGCAGTGGGCCGAGGGGGCTTAAGACCGGGGAGCTGTTTTTT CASSGPRGLKTGELFF
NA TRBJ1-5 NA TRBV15 TGTGCCACCAGCAGAGAAGGGTTCAGCAATCAGCCCCAGCATTTT CATSREGFSNQPQHF
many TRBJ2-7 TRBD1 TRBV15 TGTGCCACCAGCAGTACCCCCGGGACAGGGAGCCCCATACCCTACGAGCAGTACTTC CATSSTPGTGSPIPYEQYF
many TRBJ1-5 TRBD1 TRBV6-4 TGTGCCAGCAGGGGGGACAGTCCTGAGCGGCCCCAGCATTTT CASRGDSPERPQHF
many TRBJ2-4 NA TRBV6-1 TGTGCCAGCAGCCAGGACAGCAGGGTTAACATTCAGTACTTC CASSQDSRVNIQYF
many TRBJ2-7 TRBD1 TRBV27 TGTGCCAGCAGTTGGACAGGGGAGTCCTACGAGCAGTACTTC CASSWTGESYEQYF
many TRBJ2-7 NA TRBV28 TGTGCCAGCAGTTCCACCCTGAGTGGGGCAATTTTCTACGAGCAGTACTTC CASSSTLSGAIFYEQYF
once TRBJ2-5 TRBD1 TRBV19 TGTGCCAGTAGCACAGGGGATGGGGAGACCCAGTACTTC CASSTGDGETQYF
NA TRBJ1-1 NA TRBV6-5 TGTGCCAGCAGTTTTCGCCCGTCCCGGAGGAACACTGAAGCTTTCTTT CASSFRPSRRNTEAFF
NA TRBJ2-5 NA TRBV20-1 TGCAGTGCTACGGACACGTTAGAGACCCAGTACTTC CSATDTLETQYF
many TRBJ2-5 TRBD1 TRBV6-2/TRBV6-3 TGTGCCAGCAGTTATCCGACAGGGGAGTACCAAGAGACCCAGTACTTC CASSYPTGEYQETQYF
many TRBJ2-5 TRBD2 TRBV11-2 TGTGCCAGCAGCTTAGAGGGGCTAGCGGGGGGGGAGACCCAGTACTTC CASSLEGLAGGETQYF
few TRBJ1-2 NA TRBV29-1 TGCAGCGTTGATAAAGGGTCGGGAGCTAACTATGGCTACACCTTC CSVDKGSGANYGYTF
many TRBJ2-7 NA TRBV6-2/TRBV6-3 TGTGCCAGCAGTTACGGTGGGGGCTCCTACGAGCAGTACTTC CASSYGGGSYEQYF
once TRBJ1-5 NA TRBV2 TGTGCCAGCAGTAGGGGGAACGGCAATCAGCCCCAGCATTTT CASSRGNGNQPQHF
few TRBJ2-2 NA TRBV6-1 TGTGCCAGCAGTGCAATACAGCCTCCGAACACCGGGGAGCTGTTTTTT CASSAIQPPNTGELFF
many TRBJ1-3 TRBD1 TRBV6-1 TGTGCCAGCATCCGGGACAGCTACTCTGGAAACACCATATATTTT CASIRDSYSGNTIYF
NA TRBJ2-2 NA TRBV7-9 TGTGCCGGGAGGCAGGGGAACACCGGGGAGCTGTTTTTT CAGRQGNTGELFF
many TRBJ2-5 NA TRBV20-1 TGCAGTGCTAGAGGCCGTTGGGAGACCCAGTACTTC CSARGRWETQYF
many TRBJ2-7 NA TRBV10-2 TGCGCCAGCAGTGAAAACTTTTCCCCCTACGAGCAGTACTTC CASSENFSPYEQYF
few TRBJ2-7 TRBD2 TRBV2 TGTGCCAGCAGTGATAGGGAGGGGACGATCGGAGGCGAGCAGTACTTC CASSDREGTIGGEQYF
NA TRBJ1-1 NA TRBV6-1 TGTGCCAGCAGGACAGGAGTCGCGGGCACTGAAGCTTTCTTT CASRTGVAGTEAFF
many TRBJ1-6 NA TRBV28 TGTGCCAGCAGCCAGCCCTATAATTCACCCCTCCACTTT CASSQPYNSPLHF
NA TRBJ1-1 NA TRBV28 TGTGCCAGCAGTGACCCAGGGATGGCGAACACTGAAGCTTTCTTT CASSDPGMANTEAFF
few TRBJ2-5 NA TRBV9 TGTGCCAGCGGCACGGGGGCCTGGGGGGAGACCCAGTACTTC CASGTGAWGETQYF
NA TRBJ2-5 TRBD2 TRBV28 TGTGCCAGCAGTGACCGACTAGCGGGGTCGGAGACCCAGTACTTC CASSDRLAGSETQYF
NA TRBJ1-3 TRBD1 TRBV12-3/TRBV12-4 TGTGCCAGCAGTTGGCAGGGGGCTGGAAACACCATATATTTT CASSWQGAGNTIYF
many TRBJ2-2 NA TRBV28 TGTGCCAGCGAAGACGTCCTCTCGGCCGGGGAGCTGTTTTTT CASEDVLSAGELFF
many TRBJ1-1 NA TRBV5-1 TGCGCCAGCAGCCGGAACAGGGCCTCGAACACTGAAGCTTTCTTT CASSRNRASNTEAFF
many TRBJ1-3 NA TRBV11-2 TGTGCCAGCAGCTTGGGGAGGACGCGGATCTCTGGAAACACCATATATTTT CASSLGRTRISGNTIYF
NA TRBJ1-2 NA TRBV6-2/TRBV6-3 TGCGCCAGCAGCCAAGACGCGGGGCATGGCTACACCTTC CASSQDAGHGYTF
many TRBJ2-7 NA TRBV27 TGTGCCAGCAGTTCCTTCGACAGCTCCTACGAGCAGTACTTC CASSSFDSSYEQYF
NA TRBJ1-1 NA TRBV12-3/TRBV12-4 TGTGCCAGCAGTTTAGACCCGGGGGTGAACACTGAAGCTTTCTTT CASSLDPGVNTEAFF
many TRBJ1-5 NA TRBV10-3 TGTGCCATCAGTGAGAATGGGTCTAATCAGCCCCAGCATTTT CAISENGSNQPQHF
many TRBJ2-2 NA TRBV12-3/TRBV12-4 TGTGCCAGCAGCCCTACAGGAGTTTACACCGGGGAGCTGTTTTTT CASSPTGVYTGELFF
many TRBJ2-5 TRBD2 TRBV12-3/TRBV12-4 TGTGCCAGCACCTGGGCCCGAGCGGGGGGGGAGGCCCAGTACTTC CASTWARAGGEAQYF
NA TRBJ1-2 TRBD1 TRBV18 TGTGCCAGCTCAACAGTACAGGGGGCGCCTGGATATGGCTACACCTTC CASSTVQGAPGYGYTF
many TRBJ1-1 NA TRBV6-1 TGTGCCAGCAGCCAGGGACCGCTGAACACTGAAGCTTTCTTT CASSQGPLNTEAFF
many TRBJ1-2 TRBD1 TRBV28 TGTGCCAGCAGTATGACAGGGTCCTATGGCTACACCTTC CASSMTGSYGYTF